One sample yielded the 29 T cell receptor beta chains listed below, sequenced in a study of blood T cells in healthy people across ages (dated by TCRdb to 2015 to 2017). The library came from 5' RACE. Sequenced using an Illumina HiSeq 2500. A second PCR of roughly 6 to 11 cycles was run with a J-beta primer mix and a sample-barcoded 5' primer. Through fastp at Q25 and MiXCR, TCRdb rebuilt clones from the public reads, retaining in-frame beta chains. Rows with a matching CDR3 protein are joined into one entry that keeps the most common DNA and genes. This sample gives 750,000 or so distinct CDR3 sequences in total; roughly 25% of them show up just once. The biggest ten clones account for 8% to 10% of the sample. The data also belong to a second study, concerning T cells of mothers and their children.

The sequenced material came from blood. Receptor source: a boy aged 5-17 years in good health.

A few counts support this clonotype. The genes are TRBV5-6 and TRBJ2-4; D perhaps matches TRBD1 (5 bases). The CDR3 is made up of 14 amino acids. V lost 1 base to trimming and J lost 7 bases, with 12 bases between them. CDR1 is SGHDT and CDR2 is YYEEEE in the germline V gene. CDR3 DNA: TGTGCCAGCAGCTTGATCCCAGGGTCGAACATTCAGTACTTC. Residues: CASSLIPGSNIQYF.

The chain employs TRBV20-1 and TRBJ2-1; possibly TRBD1 for D (5 bases). This CDR3 is built from 13 residues. V was shortened by 4 bases and J by 5 bases, with 12 bases between the two germline ends. Per germline, CDR1 DFQATT and CDR2 SNEGSKA (reference sequence). The CDR3 loop reads CSANPRQHNEQFF. The CDR3 DNA is TGCAGTGCTAACCCTCGACAGCACAATGAGCAGTTCTTC.

This clonotype showed up just a few times. The rearrangement links TRBV11-2 to TRBJ2-3, with D tentatively TRBD1 (5 bases). Between the trimmed V and J ends, which lost 0 bases and 6 bases, there was a span of 13 bases. The CDR3 runs to 15 residues. Looked up from germline, CDR1 is SGHAT and CDR2 is FQNNGV. This CDR3 reads CASSLDQGSADTQYF. DNA of the CDR3: TGTGCCAGCAGCTTAGATCAGGGCTCCGCGGATACGCAGTATTTT.

This clonotype was seen a few times. The chain is built from TRBV11-3 and TRBJ2-1; maybe TRBD2 (6 bases). Germline loops: CDR1 SGHNT, CDR2 YENEEA. V lost 8 bases and J lost 2, with 13 bases in between. The length of the CDR3 is 14 residues. CDR3 loop: CASEGGATYNEQFF. The CDR3, as DNA: TGTGCCAGCGAGGGCGGGGCGACCTACAATGAGCAGTTCTTC.

This clonotype has only a few counts. The chain combines TRBV7-9 with TRBJ2-7; 7 bases fit TRBD1. The V gene's germline CDR1 is SEHNR and CDR2 FQNEAQ (reference sequence). The CDR3 length is 15 residues. The V gene end was trimmed by 5 bases and the J gene end by 4 bases; junction bases not matched to a gene: 11. The CDR3 loop reads CASSPMKGATYEQYF. In DNA form, the CDR3 reads TGTGCCAGCAGCCCCATGAAGGGGGCTACGTACGAGCAGTACTTC.

This clonotype has more than one count but fewer than ten. This chain joins TRBV20-1 and TRBJ1-4; 8 bases line up with TRBD1. V dropped 1 base and J dropped 8; count of bases not matched to a gene: 9. The germline V gene has CDR1 DFQATT and CDR2 SNEGSKA (reference sequence). The length of the CDR3 is 15 residues. The CDR3 DNA reads as TGCAGTGCTAGAGGGGGGACAGGAGGACGGGAAAAACTGTTTTTT. Translating it yields CSARGGTGGREKLFF.

This clonotype has just a few counts. The chain uses TRBV25-1 and TRBJ1-5, with D possibly being TRBD1 (5 bases). The CDR3 has 14 amino acids. The germline V gene encodes CDR1 MGHDK and CDR2 SYGVNS. Trimming cost V 2 bases and J 13 bases, with 18 bases left between them. This chain's CDR3 is CASSEGDSLFNQHF. The CDR3 DNA is TGTGCCAGCAGTGAAGGGGACTCCCTATTTAATCAGCATTTT.

This clonotype was recorded a few times. The V call is TRBV20-1, the J call TRBJ2-5; D gene uncertain. V lost 4 bases and J 5 bases, leaving 14 bases between the germline ends. The CDR3 loop spans 13 amino acids. Germline values: CDR1 DFQATT, CDR2 SNEGSKA (reference sequence). CDR3 nucleotides: TGCAGTGCTACGAAGGTCCGGCGGGAGACCCAGTACTTC. Amino acid sequence: CSATKVRRETQYF.

The rearrangement uses TRBV6-1 and TRBJ2-7; 10 nucleotides agree with TRBD1. After removal of 6 bases from V and 2 bases from J, the junction contained 7 bases not matched to a gene. The CDR3 sequence is 15 residues long. Germline CDR1 is MNHNS and CDR2 is SASEGT. CDR3 bases: TGTGCCAGCAGGAGGCCGGGACAGGGGACCTACGAGCAGTACTTC. It is translated as CASRRPGQGTYEQYF.

The chain links TRBV7-6 to TRBJ2-3; 9 positions match TRBD2. Germline V gene data show CDR1 as SGHVS and CDR2 as FNYEAQ. The CDR3 is 15 residues long. J gave up 6 bases and V 2 bases, and 6 bases lay outside the gene matches. The CDR3 here is CASSLRSSGADTQYF. In nucleotides, the CDR3 is TGTGCCAGCAGCTTACGGTCTAGCGGGGCCGATACGCAGTATTTT.

This clonotype came up many times. The V call is TRBV5-1, the J call TRBJ2-7, with D hard to call. Trimming stripped 1 base from V and 3 bases from J, with 8 bases between. The CDR3 consists of 13 residues. Per germline, CDR1 SGHRS and CDR2 YFSETQ. The CDR3 sequence: CASSLRAGYEQYF. DNA of the CDR3: TGCGCCAGCAGCTTGAGGGCAGGCTACGAGCAGTACTTC.

This clonotype has a handful of counts. J is TRBJ2-7 and V is TRBV12-3 or TRBV12-4; TRBD2 matches 12 bases. With 6 bases clipped from V and 7 bases from J, the junction kept 4 bases outside the gene matches. This CDR3 has 13 residues. In nucleotides, the CDR3 is TGTGCCAGCAGCCGCGGACTAGCGGGAGAGCAGTACTTC. This sequence encodes CASSRGLAGEQYF.

The chain combines TRBV7-9 with TRBJ1-2, with D uncertain. This CDR3 contains 14 residues. Germline CDR1 and CDR2: SEHNR and FQNEAQ (reference sequence). V was cut by 1 base and J by 3 bases, with 9 bases left in between. CDR3 sequence reads: CASSLEFLDYGYTF. For the CDR3, the DNA is TGTGCCAGCAGCTTAGAGTTTTTGGACTATGGCTACACCTTC.

This chain links TRBV3-1 with TRBJ2-1; D is unresolved. V gave up 3 bases and J gave up 0 bases, with 12 bases separating them. The CDR3 consists of 16 residues. Germline loops: CDR1 LGHDT, CDR2 YNNKEL (reference sequence). CDR3 region: CASSHSGGISYNEQFF. CDR3 in DNA: TGTGCCAGCAGCCACTCAGGCGGAATCTCCTACAATGAGCAGTTCTTC.

This sequence joins TRBV25-1 and TRBJ1-4, with 10 bases matching TRBD1. This CDR3 contains 15 residues. V shed 6 bases and J 7 bases; nucleotides not matched to a gene: 8. Germline CDR1 is MGHDK and CDR2 is SYGVNS. CDR3 region: CASSPTGGAGEKLFF. In DNA, the CDR3 is TGTGCCAGCAGCCCGACAGGGGGCGCCGGTGAAAAACTGTTTTTT.

This clonotype was recorded a few times. The gene calls are TRBV6-5 and TRBJ2-3; D gene unclear. Germline V gives CDR1 MNHEY, CDR2 SVGAGI. V was trimmed by 6 bases and J by 0 bases, leaving 10 bases between them. The CDR3 covers 14 residues. As DNA, the CDR3 is TGTGCCAGCAGACGGTCTTCTAGCACAGATACGCAGTATTTT. It is translated as CASRRSSSTDTQYF.

The chain links TRBV3-1 to TRBJ2-5; TRBD1 or TRBD2 may be the D gene (7 bases each). Deletions cut 0 bases from V and 4 bases from J, with 18 bases between. Germline CDR1 and CDR2: LGHDT and YNNKEL (reference sequence). The CDR3 spans 17 residues. CDR3 sequence: CASSQDPPGGAGETQYF. The CDR3 DNA is TGTGCCAGCAGCCAAGATCCCCCAGGGGGGGCAGGAGAGACCCAGTACTTC.

This chain joins TRBV5-1 and TRBJ2-2; 7 bases agree with TRBD1. Losses at the gene ends were 2 bases for V and 9 bases for J; bases not matched to a gene: 7. The CDR3 length is 14 residues. Germline CDR1 and CDR2: SGHRS and YFSETQ. The CDR3 nucleotides are TGCGCCAGCAGCTTTGGGACAGTTCCGTGGGAGCTGTTTTTT. This codes for CASSFGTVPWELFF. The entire variable domain, with the rest obtained from reference TRBV5-1 and TRBJ2-2, is as follows: KAGVTQTPRYLIKTRGQQVTLSCSPISGHRSVSWYQQTPGQGLQFLFEYFSETQRNKGNFPGRFSGRQFSNSRSEMNVSTLELGDSALYLCASSFGTVPWELFFGEGSRLTVL.

The chain recombines TRBV29-1 with TRBJ2-5; D unresolved. Germline V gives CDR1 SQVTM, CDR2 ANQGSEA. V lost 4 bases and J 2 bases, leaving 8 bases between the germline ends. This CDR3 contains 12 residues. The CDR3 region is CSVASLQETQYF. The CDR3 DNA sequence: TGCAGCGTTGCGTCCTTACAAGAGACCCAGTACTTC.

V gene TRBV27 combines with J gene TRBJ2-5; 12 bases fit TRBD2. The J call may be faulty, since TRBJ2-7 better matches the DNA end. From germline, CDR1 is MNHEY and CDR2 SMNVEV (reference sequence). The CDR3 length is 15 residues. The DNA of the CDR3 is TGTGCCAGCAGTTCCTGGACTAGCGGGACCTACGAGCAGTACTTC. Encoded protein: CASSSWTSGTYEQYF.

The chain uses TRBV20-1 and TRBJ2-7, with D perhaps TRBD2 (6 bases). Trimming shortened V by 1 base and J by 0 bases, and 13 bases separated the two germline ends. The CDR3 runs to 15 residues. CDR1 is DFQATT and CDR2 is SNEGSKA in the germline V gene (reference sequence). DNA for the CDR3: TGCAGTGCTAGAGCGCCTAGCGTAACCTCCTACGAGCAGTACTTC. Its translation is CSARAPSVTSYEQYF.

This chain joins TRBV10-3 and TRBJ2-5, with TRBD2 matching over 9 bases. The V and J ends lost 4 bases and 0 bases, in that order; junction bases with no gene match: 6. Per the germline V gene, CDR1 is ENHRY and CDR2 is SYGVKD. The CDR3 is 16 amino acids. CDR3 coding DNA: TGTGCCATCAGTGGGGACAGCGGGGGGTACCAAGAGACCCAGTACTTC. This translates into CAISGDSGGYQETQYF.

The chain has TRBV9 and TRBJ2-3; D ambiguous. Trimming left V 0 bases short and J 4 bases short, with 12 bases between. Germline V lookup: CDR1 SGDLS, CDR2 YYNGEE. CDR3 size: 15 residues. CDR3 amino acids: CASSVGFSYADTQYF. The CDR3 DNA follows: TGTGCCAGCAGCGTAGGCTTTTCGTACGCAGATACGCAGTATTTT.

There are many counts of this clonotype. Here the CDR3 reads CASSGPSETQYF. The CDR3 DNA is TGTGCCAGCTCTGGTCCGTCAGAGACCCAGTACTTC. V and J are TRBV28 and TRBJ2-5; the D is unclear. Trimming shortened V by 8 bases and J by 4 bases, and 11 bases separated the two germline ends. CDR1 is MDHEN, CDR2 SYDVKM, per germline. The CDR3 is made up of 12 amino acids.

This sequence joins TRBV7-2 and TRBJ2-3; D possibly uses TRBD1 or TRBD2 (5 bases each). This CDR3 has 16 residues. The V end was cut by 2 bases, the J end by 3 bases, with 15 bases between. Germline values: CDR1 SGHTA, CDR2 FQGNSA. The CDR3 DNA is TGTGCCAGCAGCTTATACGGGGCCCAAGTGACAGATACGCAGTATTTT. Amino acids: CASSLYGAQVTDTQYF. The whole variable domain, filled in from reference TRBV7-2 and TRBJ2-3, reads GAGVSQSPSNKVTEKGKDVELRCDPISGHTALYWYRQSLGQGLEFLIYFQGNSAPDKSGLPSDRFSAERTGGSVSTLTIQRTQQEDSAVYLCASSLYGAQVTDTQYFGPGTRLTVL.

This clonotype has only a few counts. The chain combines TRBV7-6 with TRBJ2-6; possible D gene TRBD2, 5 bases. CDR3 size: 18 residues. Between the trimmed V and J ends, which lost 0 bases and 4 bases, there was a span of 16 bases. From germline, CDR1 is SGHVS and CDR2 FNYEAQ. CDR3 nucleotide sequence: TGTGCCAGCAGCTTAGCTAGTGGAGCAGGCGGGGGGGCCAACGTCCTGACTTTC. Translating gives CASSLASGAGGGANVLTF.

The chain joins TRBV20-1 to TRBJ2-7, with no clear D. Germline CDR1 DFQATT, CDR2 SNEGSKA (reference sequence). The length of the CDR3 is 13 residues. V lost 3 bases and J lost 5, with 14 bases in between. CDR3 sequence: CSASFKGLDEQYF. CDR3 nucleotide sequence: TGCAGTGCTAGCTTCAAAGGTTTAGACGAGCAGTACTTC.

The V and J genes are TRBV20-1 and TRBJ2-5; TRBD2 aligns across 9 bases. CDR1 is DFQATT and CDR2 is SNEGSKA in the germline V gene (reference sequence). V lost 0 bases, J lost 1 base, and 6 bases stayed unmatched. The CDR3 is 16 amino acids. CDR3 loop: CSARDLLAGTQETQYF. The CDR3 DNA is TGCAGTGCTAGAGATTTGCTAGCGGGGACCCAAGAGACCCAGTACTTC.

The chain has TRBV7-9 and TRBJ1-5; TRBD1 agrees at 7 bases. V shed 0 bases, J shed 4 bases, and the junction held 6 bases outside the gene matches. CDR1 SEHNR and CDR2 FQNEAQ come from the germline V gene (reference sequence). CDR3 size: 16 residues. CDR3 protein: CASSLARQGGNQPQHF. DNA for the CDR3: TGTGCCAGCAGCTTAGCGCGACAGGGAGGGAATCAGCCCCAGCATTTT.